This T cell receptor beta chain was recovered during a study of blood T cell repertoires in COVID-19. Whole-study context: T cells, B-cell-depleted T cells, or PBMCs provided the cDNA or gDNA that served as material.

Sequencing used immunoSEQ multiplex PCR; TCRdb keeps in-frame clones, though not all of them. The data hold around 150,000 clones, with about 80% observed a single time. The germline gives CDR1 SGHAT, CDR2 FQNNGV. This CDR3 is 13 amino acids long. V dropped 5 bases and J dropped 5; count of bases not matched to a gene: 1. The sequence was collected from a woman of 80 years or more with acute or convalescent COVID-19. Sequencing input: peripheral blood. The rearrangement links TRBV11-2 to TRBJ1-5, with 9 bases matching TRBD1. The CDR3 sequence is CASSRDRDQPQHF. The CDR3 nucleotides read TGTGCCAGCAGCCGGGACAGGGATCAGCCCCAGCATTTT.